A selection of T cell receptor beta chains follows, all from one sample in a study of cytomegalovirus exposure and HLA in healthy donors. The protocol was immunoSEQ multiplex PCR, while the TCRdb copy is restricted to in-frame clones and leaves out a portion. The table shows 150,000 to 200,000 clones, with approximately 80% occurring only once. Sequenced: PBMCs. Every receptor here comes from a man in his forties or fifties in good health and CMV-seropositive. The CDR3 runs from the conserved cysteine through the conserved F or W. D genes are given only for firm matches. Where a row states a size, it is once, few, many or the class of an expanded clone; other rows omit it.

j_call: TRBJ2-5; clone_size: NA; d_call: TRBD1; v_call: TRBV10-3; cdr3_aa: CATESGQGVRQETQYF; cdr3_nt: TGTGCCACCGAATCCGGACAGGGCGTGCGACAAGAGACCCAGTACTTC
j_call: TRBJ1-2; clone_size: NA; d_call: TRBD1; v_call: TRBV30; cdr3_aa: CAWSSDGQGAHGYTF; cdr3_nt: TGTGCCTGGAGTTCCGACGGACAGGGGGCTCATGGCTACACCTTC
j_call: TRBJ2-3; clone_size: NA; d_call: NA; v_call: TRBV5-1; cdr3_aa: CASSLTVPTDTQYF; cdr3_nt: TGCGCCAGCAGCTTGACAGTACCCACAGATACGCAGTATTTT
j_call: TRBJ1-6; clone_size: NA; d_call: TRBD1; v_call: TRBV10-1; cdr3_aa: CASLGQGARNSPLHF; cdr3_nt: TGCGCCAGCCTTGGGCAGGGGGCGAGGAATTCACCCCTCCACTTT
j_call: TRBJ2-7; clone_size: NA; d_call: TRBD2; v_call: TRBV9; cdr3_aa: CASSVAGGSGAFSYEQYF; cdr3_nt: TGTGCCAGCAGCGTAGCTGGGGGTAGCGGGGCATTCTCCTACGAGCAGTACTTC
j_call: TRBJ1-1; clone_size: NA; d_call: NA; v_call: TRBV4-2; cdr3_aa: CASSQDVGGSEAFF; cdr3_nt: TGTGCCAGCAGCCAAGATGTCGGGGGTTCTGAAGCTTTCTTT
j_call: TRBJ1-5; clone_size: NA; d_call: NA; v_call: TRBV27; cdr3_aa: CASSPLEGNQPQHF; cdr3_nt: TGTGCCAGCAGTCCCCTAGAAGGCAATCAGCCCCAGCATTTT
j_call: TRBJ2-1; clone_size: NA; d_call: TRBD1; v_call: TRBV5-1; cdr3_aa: CASSPYRGSLYNEQFF; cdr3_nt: TGCGCCAGCAGCCCCTACAGGGGGTCCCTCTACAATGAGCAGTTCTTC
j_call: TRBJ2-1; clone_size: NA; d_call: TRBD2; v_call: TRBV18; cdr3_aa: CASSPGTSGTYNEQFF; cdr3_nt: TGTGCCAGCTCACCCGGGACTAGCGGCACCTACAATGAGCAGTTCTTC
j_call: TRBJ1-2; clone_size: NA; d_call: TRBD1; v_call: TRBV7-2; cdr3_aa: CASSNPDRGYGYTF; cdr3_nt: TGTGCCAGCAGCAACCCGGACAGGGGCTATGGCTACACCTTC
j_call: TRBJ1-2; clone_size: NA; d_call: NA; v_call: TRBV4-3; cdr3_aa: CASSQEWQGSYGYTF; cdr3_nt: TGCGCCAGCAGCCAAGAGTGGCAGGGAAGCTATGGCTACACCTTC
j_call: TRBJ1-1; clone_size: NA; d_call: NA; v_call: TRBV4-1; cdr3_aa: CASSQSAGNTEAFF; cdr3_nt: TGCGCCAGCAGCCAATCAGCAGGGAACACTGAAGCTTTCTTT
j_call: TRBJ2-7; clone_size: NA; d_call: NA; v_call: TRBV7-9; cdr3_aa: CASADRPGQSSYEQYF; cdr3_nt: TGTGCCAGCGCCGACCGCCCGGGACAAAGCTCCTACGAGCAGTACTTC
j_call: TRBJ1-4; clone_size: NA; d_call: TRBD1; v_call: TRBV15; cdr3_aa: CATSRGQGNEKLFF; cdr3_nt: TGTGCCACCAGCAGGGGACAGGGAAACGAAAAACTGTTTTTT
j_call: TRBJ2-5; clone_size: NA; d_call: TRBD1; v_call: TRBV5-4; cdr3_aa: CASSLRTGGRETQYF; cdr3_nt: TGTGCCAGCAGCTTGAGGACAGGGGGCCGGGAGACCCAGTACTTC
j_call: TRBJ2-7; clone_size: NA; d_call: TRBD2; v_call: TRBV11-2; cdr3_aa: CASSGRGGEQYF; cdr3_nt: TGTGCCAGCAGCGGGCGGGGGGGCGAGCAGTACTTC
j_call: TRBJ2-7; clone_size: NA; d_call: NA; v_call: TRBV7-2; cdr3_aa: CASSLGASYEQYF; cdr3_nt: TGTGCCAGCAGCTTGGGGGCTTCATACGAGCAGTACTTC
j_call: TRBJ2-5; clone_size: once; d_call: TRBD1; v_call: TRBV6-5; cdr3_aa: CASRGQVETQYF; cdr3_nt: TGTGCCAGCAGGGGACAGGTAGAGACCCAGTACTTC
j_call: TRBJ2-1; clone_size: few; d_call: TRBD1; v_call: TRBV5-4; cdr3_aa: CASSLGGQGYHNEQFF; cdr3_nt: TGTGCCAGCAGCTTGGGTGGACAGGGGTACCACAATGAGCAGTTCTTC
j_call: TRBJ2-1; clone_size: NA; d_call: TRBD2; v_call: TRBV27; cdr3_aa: CASSPRLAGGPYNEQFF; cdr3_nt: TGTGCCAGCAGTCCCCGGCTAGCGGGGGGGCCCTACAATGAGCAGTTCTTC
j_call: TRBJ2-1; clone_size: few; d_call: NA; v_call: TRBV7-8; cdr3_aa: CASSLAGGKYNEQFF; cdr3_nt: TGTGCCAGCAGCTTAGCGGGGGGAAAGTACAATGAGCAGTTCTTC
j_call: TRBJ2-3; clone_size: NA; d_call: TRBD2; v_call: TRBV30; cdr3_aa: CAWKSAGLDTQYF; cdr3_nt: TGTGCCTGGAAGTCAGCGGGGTTAGATACGCAGTATTTT
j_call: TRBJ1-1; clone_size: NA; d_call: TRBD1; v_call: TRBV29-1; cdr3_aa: CSVRDSPSEAFF; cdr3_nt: TGCAGCGTGAGGGACAGCCCCTCCGAAGCTTTCTTT
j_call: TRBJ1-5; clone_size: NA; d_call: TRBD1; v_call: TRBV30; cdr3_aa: CAWSAGTGRQPQHF; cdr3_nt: TGTGCCTGGAGTGCCGGGACAGGGCGTCAGCCCCAGCATTTT
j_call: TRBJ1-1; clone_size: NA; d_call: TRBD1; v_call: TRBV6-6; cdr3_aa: CASSYRQGGEAFF; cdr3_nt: TGTGCCAGCAGTTACAGACAGGGCGGTGAAGCTTTCTTT
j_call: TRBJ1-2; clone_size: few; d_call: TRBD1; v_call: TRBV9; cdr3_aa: CASSETGTGYGYTF; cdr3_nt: TGTGCCAGCAGCGAAACCGGGACAGGGTATGGCTACACCTTC
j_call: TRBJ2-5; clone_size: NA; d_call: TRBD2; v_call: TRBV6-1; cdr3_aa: CASSRTSGIKETQYF; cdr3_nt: TGTGCCAGCAGCAGGACTAGCGGGATAAAAGAGACCCAGTACTTC
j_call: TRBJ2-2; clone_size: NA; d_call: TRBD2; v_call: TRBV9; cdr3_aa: CASSVTGTRPPGELFF; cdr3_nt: TGTGCCAGCAGCGTTACCGGGACTAGGCCCCCCGGGGAGCTGTTTTTT
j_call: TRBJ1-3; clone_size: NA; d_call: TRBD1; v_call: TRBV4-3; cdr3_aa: CASSQVWSGTGGTLGNTIYF; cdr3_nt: TGCGCCAGCAGCCAAGTTTGGTCCGGGACAGGAGGAACTCTGGGAAACACCATATATTTT
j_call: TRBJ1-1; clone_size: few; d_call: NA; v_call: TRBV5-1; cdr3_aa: CASRESMNTEAFF; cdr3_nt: TGCGCCAGCCGCGAGAGTATGAACACTGAAGCTTTCTTT
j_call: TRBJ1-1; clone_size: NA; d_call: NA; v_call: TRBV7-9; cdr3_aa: CASSFGREEAFF; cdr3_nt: TGTGCCAGCAGCTTCGGACGGGAAGAAGCTTTCTTT
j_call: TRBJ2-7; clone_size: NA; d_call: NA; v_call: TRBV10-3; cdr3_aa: CAISDSGDEQYF; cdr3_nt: TGTGCCATCAGTGACTCAGGGGACGAGCAGTACTTC
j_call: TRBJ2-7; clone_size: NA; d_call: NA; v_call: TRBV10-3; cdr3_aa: CAISPGGADEQYF; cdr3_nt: TGTGCCATCAGTCCAGGTGGGGCCGACGAGCAGTACTTC
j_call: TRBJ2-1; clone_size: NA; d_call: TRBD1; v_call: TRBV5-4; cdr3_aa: CASSPGTANLYNEQFF; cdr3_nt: TGTGCCAGCAGCCCCGGGACAGCAAATCTTTACAATGAGCAGTTCTTC
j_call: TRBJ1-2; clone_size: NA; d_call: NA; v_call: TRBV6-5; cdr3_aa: CASSYGSAGGYTF; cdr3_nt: TGTGCCAGCAGTTACGGTAGTGCGGGAGGCTACACCTTC
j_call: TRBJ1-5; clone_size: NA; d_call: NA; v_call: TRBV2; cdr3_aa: CASNSYSNQPQHF; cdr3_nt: TGTGCCAGCAATAGTTATAGCAATCAGCCCCAGCATTTT
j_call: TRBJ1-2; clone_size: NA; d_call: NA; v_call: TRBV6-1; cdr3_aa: CASSEARGGGGYGYTF; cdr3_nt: TGTGCCAGCAGTGAAGCGAGGGGTGGGGGCGGTTATGGCTACACCTTC
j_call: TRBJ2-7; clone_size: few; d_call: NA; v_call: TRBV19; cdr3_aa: CASSIDAGPVYEQYF; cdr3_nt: TGTGCCAGTAGTATAGACGCGGGGCCCGTCTACGAGCAGTACTTC
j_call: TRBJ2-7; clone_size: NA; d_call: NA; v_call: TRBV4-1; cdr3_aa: CASSQGETPAYEQYF; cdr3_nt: TGCGCCAGCAGCCAAGGGGAGACGCCGGCCTACGAGCAGTACTTC
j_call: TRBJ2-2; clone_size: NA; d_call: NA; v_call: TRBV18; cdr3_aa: CASSPQGPTNTGELFF; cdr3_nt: TGTGCCAGCTCACCCCAGGGGCCCACGAACACCGGGGAGCTGTTTTTT
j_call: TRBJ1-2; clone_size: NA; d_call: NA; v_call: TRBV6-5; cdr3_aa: CASSNGGAYGYTF; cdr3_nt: TGTGCCAGCAGTAACGGGGGGGCCTATGGCTACACCTTC
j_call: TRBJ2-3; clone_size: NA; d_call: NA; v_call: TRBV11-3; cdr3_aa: CASSLQRGTDTQYF; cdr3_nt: TGTGCCAGCAGCTTACAGCGGGGCACAGATACGCAGTATTTT
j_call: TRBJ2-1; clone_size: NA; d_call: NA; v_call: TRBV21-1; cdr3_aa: CASSKDNDRGNNEQFF; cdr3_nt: TGTGCCAGCAGCAAAGACAACGACAGGGGGAACAATGAGCAGTTCTTC
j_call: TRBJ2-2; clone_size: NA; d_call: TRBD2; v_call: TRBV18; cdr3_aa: CASSQGLDWIGELFF; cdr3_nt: TGTGCCAGCTCACAAGGACTAGATTGGATCGGGGAGCTGTTTTTT
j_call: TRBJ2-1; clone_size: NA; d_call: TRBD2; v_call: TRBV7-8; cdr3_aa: CASSPPSPGGAGEQFF; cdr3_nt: TGTGCCAGCAGCCCCCCTAGTCCCGGGGGGGCCGGTGAGCAGTTCTTC
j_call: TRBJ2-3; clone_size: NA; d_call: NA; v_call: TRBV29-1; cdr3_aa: CSVVRFSSTDTQYF; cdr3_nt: TGCAGCGTTGTCCGGTTTTCTAGCACAGATACGCAGTATTTT
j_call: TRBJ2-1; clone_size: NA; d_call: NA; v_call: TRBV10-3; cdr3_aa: CAISEANNEQFF; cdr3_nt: TGTGCCATCAGCGAGGCGAACAATGAGCAGTTCTTC
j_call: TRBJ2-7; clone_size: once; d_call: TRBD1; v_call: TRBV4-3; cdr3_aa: CASSQDRGYEQYF; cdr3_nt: TGCGCCAGCAGCCAGGACAGGGGGTACGAGCAGTACTTC
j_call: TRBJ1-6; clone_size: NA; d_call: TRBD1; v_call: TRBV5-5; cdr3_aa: CASSGTGANDSPLHF; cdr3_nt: TGTGCCAGCAGCGGCACAGGGGCCAATGATTCACCCCTCCACTTT
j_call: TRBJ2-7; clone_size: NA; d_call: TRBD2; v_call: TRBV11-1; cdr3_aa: CASSASGATYEQYF; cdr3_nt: TGTGCCAGCAGCGCTAGCGGTGCAACCTACGAGCAGTACTTC